This T cell receptor beta chain was found in a study of CD8 T cells in Susac syndrome. When the RNA was reverse transcribed, random hexamers were used with an input of roughly 0.45 to 1 ug. TCRdb processed the immunoSEQ multiplex PCR reads anew with MiXCR; each CDR3 protein has one entry. The sample yields 200,000 or so distinct CDR3 sequences, roughly 94% seen once. V lost 0 bases and J 0 bases, leaving 10 bases between the germline ends. The CDR3 has 16 amino acids. The germline CDR1 and CDR2 sequences are SGDLS and YYNGEE. What was sequenced was CD8+ T cells from PBMCs. This clonotype was obtained from a human donor with Susac syndrome. The chain has TRBV9 and TRBJ2-1; D may be TRBD2 (6 bases). CDR3 bases: TGTGCCAGCAGCGTAGAAGACGGGAGCTCCTACAATGAGCAGTTCTTC. It translates to CASSVEDGSSYNEQFF.